The TCR beta chain described here comes from a study of OX40 agonist ivuxolimab in advanced cancers. Study context: Patients were treated with intravenous ivuxolimab, dosed at 0.01 to 10 mg/kg and infused every 2 weeks. The dose-escalation cohort was roughly 84% male, with a mean age of around 60 years, ranging roughly 20 to 90.

Study-wide results and limits: In the 0.1 to 3.0 mg/kg range, CD4+ and CD8+ blood T cells had expanded clonally by week 6. Compared with others, partial responders at 0.1-3.0 mg/kg displayed clonal expansion among the lowest.

With regard to this clone: Antigen unknown.

The V gene lost 5 bases and the J gene lost 4 bases, with 14 bases spanning the gap. From germline, CDR1 is SEHNR and CDR2 FQNEAQ (reference sequence). This CDR3 comprises 14 residues. Assay used: immunoSEQ multiplex PCR; TCRdb lists only in-frame clones, some missing. The sample contains approximately 82,000 clones, 70% to 90% of which appear only once. The V call is TRBV7-9, the J call TRBJ1-1, with a weak D call TRBD1 (5 bases). The specimen was CD4+ or CD8+ T cells sorted from blood, collected in a trial of the OX40 agonist ivuxolimab. The sequence was obtained from an adult with an advanced solid tumor such as melanoma, head and neck, liver or kidney cancer. The chain's CDR3 is CASSPGGSGTEAFF. The CDR3 nucleotides read TGTGCCAGCAGCCCCGGGGGTTCTGGCACTGAAGCTTTCTTT.